This entry lists 23 T cell receptor beta chains sequenced from one sample in a study of blood T cell repertoires in COVID-19. The data were produced by immunoSEQ multiplex PCR, yet TCRdb's version contains in-frame clones alone and is incomplete. The data contain around 360,000 clones, about 90% of them singletons. Sequenced material: PBMCs or T cells enriched from blood (not recorded which). The receptor source for this set is a man between 40 and 49 years old in a cohort exposed to, infected with or recovered from COVID-19 (not recorded which).

The chain links TRBV11-1 to TRBJ1-2, with D uncertain. The germline gives CDR1 SGHAT, CDR2 FQDESV (reference sequence). CDR3 size: 13 residues. Trimming cost V 1 base and J 7 bases, with 10 bases left between them. This chain's CDR3 is CASSLESGLGYTF. The CDR3 DNA sequence: TGTGCCAGCAGCTTAGAGTCAGGACTTGGCTACACCTTC.

V and J are TRBV19 and TRBJ2-3; a possible D gene is TRBD1 (6 bases). Germline assignment: CDR1 LNHDA and CDR2 SQIVND (reference sequence). With 5 bases removed from V and 2 bases from J, the gap between germline ends came to 11 bases. CDR3 length: 14 residues. The chain's CDR3 is CASSLRTVTDTQYF. DNA for the CDR3: TGTGCCAGTAGTCTCCGGACAGTCACAGATACGCAGTATTTT.

The V and J genes are TRBV28 and TRBJ2-7; 7 bases line up with TRBD1. The CDR3 consists of 17 residues. The V gene end was trimmed by 3 bases and the J gene end by 3 bases; junction bases not matched to a gene: 14. Germline CDR1 reads MDHEN; CDR2 reads SYDVKM. Written as DNA, the CDR3 is TGTGCCAGCAGTTTCTCTCCCACCTCCGGGACAGACTACGAGCAGTACTTC. Protein: CASSFSPTSGTDYEQYF. The whole variable domain, filled in from reference TRBV28 and TRBJ2-7, reads DVKVTQSSRYLVKRTGEKVFLECVQDMDHENMFWYRQDPGLGLRLIYFSYDVKMKEKGDIPEGYSVSREKKERFSLILESASTNQTSMYLCASSFSPTSGTDYEQYFGPGTRLTVT.

The chain links TRBV3-1 (or the pseudogene TRBV3-2) to TRBJ1-4, with TRBD1 matching 9 bases. The germline V gene encodes CDR1 LGHDT and CDR2 YNNKEL (reference sequence). This CDR3 is 13 amino acids long. V was pared by 3 bases and J by 9 bases, with 2 bases of the junction left unmatched. CDR3 sequence reads: CASSQGQGKKLFF. CDR3 DNA: TGTGCCAGCAGCCAGGGACAGGGAAAAAAACTGTTTTTT.

The chain has TRBV7-7 and TRBJ2-1, with TRBD2 identical over 15 bases. V shed 5 bases and J 10 bases; nucleotides not matched to a gene: 15. In germline, CDR1 is SSHAT, CDR2 FNYEAQ (reference sequence). This CDR3 comprises 18 residues. The CDR3 nucleotides read TGTGCCAGCAGCCGGATACCCGAACAAGGACTAGCGGGAGGGGAGCAGTTCTTC. Translation: CASSRIPEQGLAGGEQFF.

The chain combines TRBV9 with TRBJ2-7; TRBD2 might be the D (5 bases). The V end was cut by 3 bases, the J end by 7 bases, with 8 bases between. The V gene's germline CDR1 is SGDLS and CDR2 YYNGEE. The CDR3 consists of 11 residues. Written as DNA, the CDR3 is TGTGCCAGCAGCGAGAAGCGGGAGCAGTACTTC. Translation: CASSEKREQYF.

This chain links TRBV30 with TRBJ2-5; TRBD2 agrees at 9 bases. The CDR3 spans 14 residues. Germline CDR1 and CDR2: GTSNPN and SVGIG (reference sequence). Trimming at V came to 2 bases and at J to 5 bases, leaving 6 bases not matched to a gene. The CDR3 DNA reads as TGTGCCTGGAGTACCGGACTAGCGCCCGAGACCCAGTACTTC. It codes for CAWSTGLAPETQYF.

The CDR3 DNA is TGTGCCAGCACCGCCGGGACTAGCGGGAGAAGGGAGCAGTTCTTC. Translating gives CASTAGTSGRREQFF. This sequence joins TRBV6-5 and TRBJ2-1, with 14 positions matching TRBD2. From germline, CDR1 is MNHEY and CDR2 SVGAGI. This CDR3 region has 15 residues. With 7 bases clipped from V and 10 bases from J, the junction kept 9 bases outside the gene matches.

CDR3 protein: CATSRDRGRGNTIYF. The CDR3, as DNA: TGTGCCACCAGCAGAGATAGAGGCAGGGGTAACACCATATATTTT. This chain joins TRBV15 and TRBJ1-3; weak D call: TRBD1 (6 bases). CDR1 LNHNV and CDR2 YYDKDF come from the germline V gene (reference sequence). Trimming shortened V by 0 bases and J by 7 bases, and 13 bases separated the two germline ends. CDR3 size: 15 residues.

This clone was found a few times. This chain joins TRBV5-1 and TRBJ1-4; TRBD1 aligns across 9 bases. From germline, CDR1 is SGHRS and CDR2 YFSETQ. CDR3 length: 17 amino acids. Trimming cost V 1 base and J 2 bases; bases outside gene matches: 6. This CDR3 is CASSLTVGQGTNEKLFF. The DNA of the CDR3 is TGCGCCAGCAGCTTGACCGTAGGACAGGGGACTAATGAAAAACTGTTTTTT.

This chain connects TRBV18 to TRBJ2-6; TRBD2 is a possible D gene (6 bases). CDR3 size: 16 residues. Germline V gene sequence: CDR1 KGHSH, CDR2 LQKENI. Trimming stripped 3 bases from V and 0 bases from J, with 9 bases between. The CDR3 region has the DNA TGTGCCAGCTCACCCCGGGGGACCTCTGGGGCCAACGTCCTGACTTTC. Protein sequence: CASSPRGTSGANVLTF.

Notes on this clone: Within the sample, other DNA sequences also encode this same CDR3. The chain combines TRBV4-1 with TRBJ1-1; D gene ambiguous. Trimming took 0 bases from V and 2 from J, leaving 7 bases between them. This CDR3 comprises 14 residues. Germline CDR1 is MGHRA and CDR2 is YSYEKL. The chain's CDR3 is CASSQEWANTEAFF. The CDR3 DNA sequence: TGCGCCAGCAGCCAAGAGTGGGCTAACACTGAAGCTTTCTTT.

V gene TRBV7-9 combines with J gene TRBJ2-3; TRBD1 might be the D (6 bases). Per germline, CDR1 SEHNR and CDR2 FQNEAQ (reference sequence). The CDR3 has 16 residues. V gave up 2 bases and J gave up 2 bases, with 14 bases separating them. CDR3 region: CASSLRRPGATDTQYF. CDR3 coding DNA: TGTGCCAGCAGCTTACGACGGCCAGGGGCCACAGATACGCAGTATTTT.

V and J are TRBV3-1 (or the pseudogene TRBV3-2) and TRBJ2-1; TRBD2 matches 11 bases. The CDR3 is 15 residues long. Germline assignment: CDR1 LGHDT and CDR2 YNNKEL (reference sequence). After removal of 4 bases from V and 5 bases from J, the junction contained 4 bases not matched to a gene. This chain's CDR3 is CASSPGLADDNEQFF. DNA for the CDR3: TGTGCCAGCAGCCCGGGACTAGCGGACGACAATGAGCAGTTCTTC.

The gene calls are TRBV9 and TRBJ2-1; 11 nucleotides agree with TRBD2. The J segment lost 4 bases and the V segment lost 2 bases, leaving 5 bases of the junction unmatched. This CDR3 is built from 16 residues. Germline lookup yields CDR1 SGDLS and CDR2 YYNGEE. CDR3 loop: CASSVIAGGGYNEQFF. Written as DNA, the CDR3 is TGTGCCAGCAGCGTTATAGCGGGAGGGGGTTACAATGAGCAGTTCTTC.

This clone was detected only a few times. V and J are TRBV5-1 and TRBJ1-1; tentatively, D is TRBD1 (6 bases). The V gene's germline CDR1 is SGHRS and CDR2 YFSETQ. The CDR3 covers 14 residues. V lost 4 bases, J lost 1 base, and 11 bases lay in between. This chain's CDR3 is CASSRDTQNTEAFF. The CDR3, as DNA: TGCGCCAGCAGCCGGGACACTCAGAACACTGAAGCTTTCTTT.

V gene TRBV6-5 combines with J gene TRBJ1-2; D is ambiguous. The V and J ends lost 0 bases and 3 bases respectively, with 11 bases between them. Germline V gene lookup returns CDR1 MNHEY and CDR2 SVGAGI. CDR3 length equals 15 residues. The CDR3 DNA reads as TGTGCCAGCAGTTACTCATCCCATTTTTACTATGGCTACACCTTC. The encoded protein is CASSYSSHFYYGYTF.

This clone was counted once. CDR3 in DNA: TGTGCCAGCAGTGAGACTGCTTACGAGCAGTACTTC. This sequence encodes CASSETAYEQYF. The rearrangement uses TRBV28 and TRBJ2-7, with D unclear. The CDR3 contains 12 residues. CDR1 MDHEN and CDR2 SYDVKM come from the germline V gene. Trimming removed 5 bases at V and 4 bases at J, with 9 bases between.

This clone was found a few times. The V and J genes are TRBV18 and TRBJ2-2, with TRBD2 identical over 11 bases. V trimming: 3 bases; J trimming: 0 bases; junction bases outside the gene matches: 3. The CDR3 has 17 amino acids. The germline V gene has CDR1 KGHSH and CDR2 LQKENI. The CDR3 DNA reads as TGTGCCAGCTCACCTGGGACTAGCGGAACGAACACCGGGGAGCTGTTTTTT. Translation gives CASSPGTSGTNTGELFF.

This chain joins TRBV5-1 and TRBJ1-1; D is possibly TRBD1 (6 bases). Germline lookup yields CDR1 SGHRS and CDR2 YFSETQ. Trimming removed 4 bases at V and 1 base at J, with 14 bases between. The CDR3 has 15 residues. The chain's CDR3 is CASSRQGGGNTEAFF. The CDR3 nucleotides are TGCGCCAGCAGCCGGCAAGGGGGTGGGAACACTGAAGCTTTCTTT.

This rearrangement joins TRBV11-3 to TRBJ2-1, with D possibly being TRBD2 (5 bases). Germline V CDR1 and CDR2: SGHNT, YENEEA. This CDR3 contains 15 residues. V was clipped by 2 bases and J by 4 bases, with 12 bases between them. CDR3 coding DNA: TGTGCCAGCAGCTTAAGGCTAGCATCTTACAATGAGCAGTTCTTC. It yields the protein CASSLRLASYNEQFF.

The chain couples TRBV11-2 to TRBJ2-1; 7 nucleotides match TRBD2. V was pared by 6 bases and J by 4 bases, with 9 bases of the junction left unmatched. CDR3 length: 15 residues. Germline V gene data show CDR1 as SGHAT and CDR2 as FQNNGV. The CDR3, as DNA: TGTGCCAGCAGTCTAGCGGTTAGCAGATACAATGAGCAGTTCTTC. Protein sequence: CASSLAVSRYNEQFF.

The chain has TRBV9 and TRBJ1-5, with D unclear. This CDR3 region has 15 residues. From germline, CDR1 is SGDLS and CDR2 YYNGEE. The germline V and J ends were trimmed by 0 bases and 3 bases, with 10 bases remaining between them. The CDR3, as DNA: TGTGCCAGCAGCGTAGGTGAGGGTAACAATCAGCCCCAGCATTTT. Amino acids: CASSVGEGNNQPQHF.